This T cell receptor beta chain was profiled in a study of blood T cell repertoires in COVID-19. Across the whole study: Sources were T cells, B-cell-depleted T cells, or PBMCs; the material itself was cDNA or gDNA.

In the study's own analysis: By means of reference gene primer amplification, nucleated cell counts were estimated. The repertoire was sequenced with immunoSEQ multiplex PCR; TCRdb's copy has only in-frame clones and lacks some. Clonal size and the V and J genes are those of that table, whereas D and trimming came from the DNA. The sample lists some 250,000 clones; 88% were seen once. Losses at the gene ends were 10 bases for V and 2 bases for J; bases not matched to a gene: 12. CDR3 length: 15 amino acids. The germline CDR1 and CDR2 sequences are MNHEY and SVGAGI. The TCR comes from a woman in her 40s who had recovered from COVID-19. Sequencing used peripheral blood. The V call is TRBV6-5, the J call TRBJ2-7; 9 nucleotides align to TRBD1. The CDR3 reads CATHTGGAPAYEQYF. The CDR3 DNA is TGTGCCACCCACACAGGGGGCGCCCCGGCCTACGAGCAGTACTTC.